This T cell receptor (beta chain) was sequenced for a study of T cells in Graves' hyperthyroidism and ophthalmopathy. Researchers took RNA transcripts and amplified the TCR beta CDR3 regions from them. Researchers ran a first-round RT-PCR on the TCR CDR3 using the HTBI primer set. TCRdb reprocessed the multiplex PCR reads via MiXCR and lists one record per CDR3 protein. The sample has around 400,000 distinct CDR3 sequences; about 25% are singletons. For Graves' hyperthyroidism to be stable, ophthalmopathy could not progress within 18 months. The sequenced material came from blood. The TCR sequence derives from a man between 50 and 59 years old with Graves' hyperthyroidism.

The CDR3 loop reads CASSPHLEVETQYF. DNA for the CDR3: TGTGCCAGCAGCCCCCATCTGGAGGTGGAGACCCAGTACTTC. The chain is built from TRBV9 and TRBJ2-5, with D possibly TRBD2 on 5 matching bases. Per the germline V gene, CDR1 is SGDLS and CDR2 is YYNGEE. The germline V and J ends were trimmed by 4 bases and 5 bases, with 15 bases remaining between them. The CDR3 sequence is 14 residues long.